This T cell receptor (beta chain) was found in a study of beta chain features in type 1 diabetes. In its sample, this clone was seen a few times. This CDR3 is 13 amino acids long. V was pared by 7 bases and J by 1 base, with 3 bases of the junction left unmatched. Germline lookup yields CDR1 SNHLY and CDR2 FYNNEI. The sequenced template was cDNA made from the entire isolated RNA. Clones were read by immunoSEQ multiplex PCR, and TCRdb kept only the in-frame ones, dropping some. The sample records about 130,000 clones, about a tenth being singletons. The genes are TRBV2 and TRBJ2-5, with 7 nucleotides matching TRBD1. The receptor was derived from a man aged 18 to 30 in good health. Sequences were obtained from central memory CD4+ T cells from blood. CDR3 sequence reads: CASTGQRQETQYF. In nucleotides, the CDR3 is TGTGCCAGCACGGGACAGCGCCAAGAGACCCAGTACTTC.